This T cell receptor (beta chain) stems from a study of cytomegalovirus exposure and HLA in healthy donors. Study-wide results and limits: Versus the approximately 700-donor mean, an Asian-associated ancestry cluster reportedly showed fewer N-insertions in a later analysis. The authors later found most CMV-associated TCR beta chains appeared HLA-restricted. More than 15,000 TCR beta sequences were associated with HLA alleles at 0.05 false discovery rate in a later analysis. Cytomegalovirus status was reportedly diagnosed by the classifier with high sensitivity and specificity.

Researchers ran the PCR with 60 Vbeta and 13 Jbeta primers. Assay used: immunoSEQ multiplex PCR; TCRdb lists only in-frame clones, some missing. In the table there are under 110,000 clones, around 80% of which are singletons. Germline-derived CDR1 and CDR2 are SEHNR and FQNEAQ (reference sequence). Trimming took 1 base from V and 2 from J, leaving 13 bases between them. The CDR3 spans 16 residues. Comments on this clone: Its antigen is not known.

The chain recombines TRBV7-9 with TRBJ2-3; tentative D call: TRBD1 (6 bases). The receptor comes from a man in his 60s in good health and CMV-seronegative. The sample was PBMCs. The CDR3 loop is CASSLDGTRTTDTQYF. The CDR3 region has the DNA TGTGCCAGCAGCTTAGACGGGACAAGGACCACAGATACGCAGTATTTT.